The next 9 T cell receptor beta chains were all read from a single sample in a study of CD8 T cells in ankylosing spondylitis (dated by TCRdb to about 2017). The receptor library was made with 5' RACE. Sequencing was carried out with an Illumina HiSeq 2500. TCRdb reran the public reads through fastp at Q25 and MiXCR, keeping productive beta chains. Each record represents a unique CDR3 protein, reported with the most common genes and DNA among its rows. In all, the sample holds fewer than 250,000 distinct CDR3 sequences, and roughly a third of those were seen once. In total, the top ten clones hold around 4.4% of the sample. The material sequenced was blood, either unsorted or a sorted T cell fraction (not recorded which). These receptors were obtained from a male donor with ankylosing spondylitis or in good health (not recorded which).

This clonotype was picked up a small number of times. The chain is built from TRBV12-3 or TRBV12-4 and TRBJ1-2; D is perhaps TRBD1 (5 bases). The CDR3 extends over 14 amino acids. Between the trimmed V and J ends, which lost 4 bases and 3 bases, there was a span of 12 bases. CDR3 protein: CASSSRRGDYGYTF. CDR3 in DNA: TGTGCCAGCAGTTCCCGCCGAGGGGACTATGGCTACACCTTC.

The V gene is TRBV20-1, the J gene TRBJ2-1; 7 bases map to TRBD2. The ends lost 0 bases at V and 6 bases at J; junction bases unmatched: 5. This CDR3 region has 14 residues. From germline, CDR1 is DFQATT and CDR2 SNEGSKA (reference sequence). The CDR3 here is CSAREGGVGNEQFF. The CDR3 coding sequence is TGCAGTGCTAGAGAGGGGGGGGTTGGCAATGAGCAGTTCTTC.

The rearrangement joins TRBV12-3 or TRBV12-4 to TRBJ2-2, with D possibly called TRBD1 or TRBD2 (5 bases each). The CDR3 is 12 residues long. Trimming shortened V by 9 bases and J by 6 bases, and 11 bases separated the two germline ends. The CDR3: CASGTSAGELFF. For the CDR3, the DNA is TGTGCCAGTGGGACCTCGGCCGGGGAGCTGTTTTTT.

This clonotype has only a few counts. The rearrangement links TRBV2 to TRBJ2-5; possible D gene TRBD1, 5 bases. The CDR3 runs 13 residues. CDR1 is SNHLY, CDR2 FYNNEI, per germline. V gave up 4 bases and J gave up 3 bases, with 9 bases separating them. The chain's CDR3 is CASSGVREETQYF. CDR3 DNA: TGTGCCAGCAGTGGGGTCAGGGAAGAGACCCAGTACTTC.

The sample holds a few counts of this clonotype. The chain employs TRBV29-1 and TRBJ2-3, with D maybe TRBD2 (6 bases). V gave up 4 bases and J gave up 0 bases, with 14 bases separating them. Germline CDR1 is SQVTM and CDR2 is ANQGSEA. There are 15 residues in the CDR3. The chain's CDR3 is CSVGGWGTSTDTQYF. DNA of the CDR3: TGCAGCGTTGGAGGGTGGGGGACTAGCACAGATACGCAGTATTTT.

V gene TRBV20-1 combines with J gene TRBJ2-1; 7 nucleotides agree with TRBD2. The CDR3 is 13 amino acids. The germline V gene has CDR1 DFQATT and CDR2 SNEGSKA (reference sequence). CDR3 DNA: TGCGTACCGGGAAGTGGGGGGGACAATGAGCAGTTCTTC. Translating gives CVPGSGGDNEQFF.

This clonotype showed up just a few times. J is TRBJ2-1 and V is TRBV20-1, with D perhaps matching TRBD2 (5 bases). Germline V gene sequence: CDR1 DFQATT, CDR2 SNEGSKA (reference sequence). The length of the CDR3 is 12 residues. V was pared by 3 bases and J by 4 bases, with 7 bases between. CDR3: CSARSGYNEQFF. The CDR3 DNA follows: TGCAGTGCTAGGTCGGGATACAATGAGCAGTTCTTC.

This clonotype was seen a few times. The gene calls are TRBV20-1 and TRBJ2-2; D uncertain. From germline, CDR1 is DFQATT and CDR2 SNEGSKA (reference sequence). This CDR3 is 12 amino acids long. Trimming stripped 3 bases from V and 6 bases from J, with 8 bases between. CDR3 amino acids: CSASFPAGELFF. CDR3 nucleotide sequence: TGCAGTGCTAGTTTTCCTGCCGGGGAGCTGTTTTTT.

There are a few counts of this clonotype. One end of the junction is discordant with germline, which a read error may explain. The V and J genes are TRBV20-1 and TRBJ2-7; 9 bases match TRBD2. CDR1 and CDR2 (germline): DFQATT, SNEGSKA (reference sequence). This CDR3 contains 15 residues. The CDR3 sequence: CSARGTSPISYEQYF. The CDR3 DNA follows: TGCAGTGCCAGAGGGACTAGCCCCATCAGCTACGAGCAGTACTTC.